This T cell receptor beta chain was retrieved from a study of cytomegalovirus exposure and HLA in healthy donors. Study-wide results and caveats: Most TCR sequences were uncommon, yet certain public TCRs appeared in many donors. The classifier, whose performance was assessed in both the original and validation cohorts, reportedly diagnosed cytomegalovirus status with high specificity and sensitivity. The only immune exposure information that was available was CMV serostatus. When analyzed later, the rates of TCR association showed variation by HLA locus, with DRB1 the most and HLA-C the fewest.

PCR used 60 Vbeta primers and 13 Jbeta primers. The table came from immunoSEQ multiplex PCR; TCRdb's copy has only in-frame clones and leaves some out. The data contain approximately 220,000 clones, approximately 82% of them singletons. Trimming left V 6 bases short and J 6 bases short, with 16 bases between. The CDR3 is made up of 14 amino acids. Germline loops: CDR1 SNHLY, CDR2 FYNNEI. About this clone itself: The antigen is unknown.

The sequence was obtained from a man aged 18 to 35 in good health and CMV-seronegative. The sample consisted of PBMCs. The chain combines TRBV2 with TRBJ2-3; a weak D match, TRBD1 (5 bases). The CDR3 nucleotides are TGTGCCAGCAGGGCCGACAGCGCTCTCGATACGCAGTATTTT. This translates into CASRADSALDTQYF.